A single sample is the source of the 18 T cell receptor beta chains below, sequenced in a study of shared clonotypes between healthy human individuals. Assay: immunoSEQ multiplex PCR; the TCRdb copy retains only in-frame clones and omits some. In the table there are under 2,500,000 clones, about 94% of which are singletons. Sequencing used naive CD4+ T cells sorted from blood. Subset: CD45RA+ positively selected. These receptors came from a man aged 18 to 29 in good health.

V gene TRBV2 combines with J gene TRBJ1-5; no firm D call. The germline V gene has CDR1 SNHLY and CDR2 FYNNEI. V was pared by 7 bases and J by 3 bases, with 13 bases between. This CDR3 has 14 residues. CDR3 nucleotides: TGTGCCAGCACGGACTGGATCGACAATCAGCCCCAGCATTTT. Its protein product is CASTDWIDNQPQHF.

This sequence joins TRBV30 and TRBJ2-7; a possible D gene is TRBD2 (6 bases). The CDR3 contains 13 residues. V was clipped by 2 bases and J by 5 bases, with 13 bases between them. CDR1 is GTSNPN, CDR2 SVGIG, per germline (reference sequence). In DNA form, the CDR3 reads TGTGCCTGGAGTAACGGGGGTCCCAACGAGCAGTACTTC. Its translation: CAWSNGGPNEQYF.

The chain employs TRBV18 and TRBJ1-3; perhaps TRBD1 as D (5 bases). Germline V lookup: CDR1 KGHSH, CDR2 LQKENI. The CDR3 totals 15 residues. The V end was cut by 2 bases, the J end by 2 bases, with 10 bases between. The CDR3 DNA is TGTGCCAGCTCACCAGGATCAGGGACTGGAAACACCATATATTTT. Protein product: CASSPGSGTGNTIYF.

This clone has just a few counts. The sample carries other DNA sequences with the same CDR3. DNA of the CDR3: TGTGCCAGCAGTTACTTAGGTCAGCCCCAGCATTTT. Protein: CASSYLGQPQHF. V is TRBV6-5 and J is TRBJ1-5; D not resolved. The germline V gene encodes CDR1 MNHEY and CDR2 SVGAGI. V gave up 1 base and J gave up 6 bases, with 4 bases separating them. This CDR3 is built from 12 residues.

The chain has TRBV15 and TRBJ2-6; D not certain. Trimming pared 0 bases from V and 0 bases from J, leaving 21 bases between. Germline CDR1 and CDR2: LNHNV and YYDKDF (reference sequence). The CDR3 sequence is 21 residues long. The CDR3 nucleotides are TGTGCCACCAGCAGAGACCCAGTGGACGTTTCTGCCAGCTCTGGGGCCAACGTCCTGACTTTC. This gives the protein CATSRDPVDVSASSGANVLTF. Full variable domain (remainder filled in from reference TRBV15 and TRBJ2-6): DAMVIQNPRYQVTQFGKPVTLSCSQTLNHNVMYWYQQKSSQAPKLLFHYYDKDFNNEADTPDNFQSRRPNTSFCFLDIRSPGLGDTAMYLCATSRDPVDVSASSGANVLTFGAGSRLTVL.

A note on this clone: Other nucleotide sequences in the sample specify the same CDR3. V and J are TRBV18 and TRBJ1-4; TRBD1 might be the D (5 bases). V was trimmed by 6 bases and J by 8 bases, leaving 13 bases between them. The CDR3 has 13 residues. Germline CDR1 reads KGHSH; CDR2 reads LQKENI. CDR3 amino acids: CASSRGQDEKLFF. For the CDR3, the DNA is TGTGCCAGCTCTCGCGGACAAGACGAAAAACTGTTTTTT.

This clone is a singleton in its sample. The CDR3 DNA reads as TGTGCCAGCAGTCGCGGTATGGGGCTAGCGGAGACCCAGTACTTC. Its protein product is CASSRGMGLAETQYF. The chain is built from TRBV9 and TRBJ2-5, with a weak D call TRBD2 (6 bases). Trimming shortened V by 5 bases and J by 5 bases, and 19 bases separated the two germline ends. Germline V gives CDR1 SGDLS, CDR2 YYNGEE. The CDR3 is made up of 15 amino acids.

The V call is TRBV27, the J call TRBJ2-2; 11 bases map to TRBD2. Germline CDR1 and CDR2: MNHEY and SMNVEV (reference sequence). The CDR3 is 19 amino acids. Trimming at V came to 0 bases and at J to 6 bases, leaving 12 bases not matched to a gene. CDR3 in DNA: TGTGCCAGCAGTTTATCGAGCCCAATCCTAGCGGGGGGACCCGGGGAGCTGTTTTTT. Its protein product is CASSLSSPILAGGPGELFF.

The chain has TRBV4-1 and TRBJ2-7; 9 bases agree with TRBD1. This CDR3 region has 14 residues. CDR1 and CDR2 from the germline V gene are MGHRA and YSYEKL. After removal of 3 bases from V and 5 bases from J, the junction contained 5 bases not matched to a gene. CDR3 region: CASSHRTGDHEQYF. CDR3 DNA sequence: TGCGCCAGCAGCCACCGGACAGGGGACCACGAGCAGTACTTC.

CDR3 in DNA: TGTGCCAGCAGCGTAGTAGGGACAGGGCTCGGAGATACGCAGTATTTT. Translation: CASSVVGTGLGDTQYF. This chain connects TRBV9 to TRBJ2-3; 9 bases fit TRBD1. Germline V lookup: CDR1 SGDLS, CDR2 YYNGEE. With 0 bases clipped from V and 5 bases from J, the junction kept 7 bases outside the gene matches. The CDR3 has 16 residues.

This chain joins TRBV28 and TRBJ2-1; the D gene is possibly TRBD2 (7 bases). Between the trimmed V and J ends, which lost 6 bases and 6 bases, there was a span of 18 bases. Germline V gene data show CDR1 as MDHEN and CDR2 as SYDVKM. CDR3 length: 15 amino acids. The CDR3 loop is CASSPKGGRSNEQFF. In DNA, the CDR3 is TGTGCCAGCAGCCCCAAGGGGGGGCGGAGCAATGAGCAGTTCTTC.

This chain connects TRBV21-1 to TRBJ1-2. TRBV21-1 is labeled a pseudogene. The CDR3 is 15 amino acids. CDR3 sequence (DNA): TGTGCCAGCAGCAAAGAGCGACAGGACGGGGGCGGCTACACCTTC. Protein sequence: CASSKERQDGGGYTF.

This clone was counted once. This rearrangement joins TRBV28 to TRBJ2-7; D not certain. This CDR3 region has 13 residues. The germline CDR1 and CDR2 sequences are MDHEN and SYDVKM. The ends were cut back, 5 bases at V and 6 bases at J, with 14 bases in the middle. This CDR3 is CASSSRLRVEQYF. CDR3 in DNA: TGTGCCAGCAGTAGCCGTCTTCGTGTCGAGCAGTACTTC. The full variable domain, with the rest looked up from reference TRBV28 and TRBJ2-7, is DVKVTQSSRYLVKRTGEKVFLECVQDMDHENMFWYRQDPGLGLRLIYFSYDVKMKEKGDIPEGYSVSREKKERFSLILESASTNQTSMYLCASSSRLRVEQYFGPGTRLTVT.

The genes are TRBV1 and TRBJ1-2. TRBV1 is a pseudogene segment. The CDR3 totals 16 residues. The CDR3 loop reads CTSSQDKWTPFYGYTF. The CDR3 nucleotides read TGCACCAGCAGCCAAGATAAATGGACCCCCTTCTATGGCTACACCTTC.

This clone was observed a single time. V gene TRBV29-1 combines with J gene TRBJ2-3; D is possibly TRBD1 (5 bases). CDR1 is SQVTM, CDR2 ANQGSEA, per germline. The V end lost 4 bases, the J end lost 3 bases, and 17 bases lay between the germline ends. The CDR3 totals 15 residues. The CDR3 DNA sequence: TGCAGCGTTGGGTCAGGGTCTGCCCCGACAGATACGCAGTATTTT. Protein: CSVGSGSAPTDTQYF.

The chain has TRBV11-3 and TRBJ2-3; no clear D gene. In germline, CDR1 is SGHNT, CDR2 YENEEA. Trimming left V 4 bases short and J 0 bases short, with 8 bases between. CDR3 length: 14 amino acids. CDR3 sequence: CASSSTRSTDTQYF. The CDR3 DNA reads TGTGCCAGCAGCTCCACCCGAAGCACAGATACGCAGTATTTT.

This chain links TRBV19 with TRBJ2-2; TRBD2 matches at 10 bases. This CDR3 has 15 amino acids. J lost 6 bases, V lost 5 bases, and 6 bases had no gene match. The V gene's germline CDR1 is LNHDA and CDR2 SQIVND (reference sequence). CDR3 nucleotide sequence: TGTGCCAGTAGTGGGCTAGCGGGAGTGGCCGGGGAGCTGTTTTTT. This gives the protein CASSGLAGVAGELFF. Full variable domain (missing parts from reference TRBV19 and TRBJ2-2): DGGITQSPKYLFRKEGQNVTLSCEQNLNHDAMYWYRQDPGQGLRLIYYSQIVNDFQKGDIAEGYSVSREKKESFPLTVTSAQKNPTAFYLCASSGLAGVAGELFFGEGSRLTVL.

Worth noting for this clone: Other nucleotide sequences in the sample specify the same CDR3. The V call is TRBV6-5, the J call TRBJ2-7; 7 nucleotides align to TRBD1. J gave up 4 bases and V 2 bases, and 2 bases lay outside the gene matches. Germline loops: CDR1 MNHEY, CDR2 SVGAGI. This CDR3 is built from 13 residues. The CDR3 is CASSYRGHYEQYF. The CDR3, as DNA: TGTGCCAGCAGTTACAGGGGGCATTACGAGCAGTACTTC.